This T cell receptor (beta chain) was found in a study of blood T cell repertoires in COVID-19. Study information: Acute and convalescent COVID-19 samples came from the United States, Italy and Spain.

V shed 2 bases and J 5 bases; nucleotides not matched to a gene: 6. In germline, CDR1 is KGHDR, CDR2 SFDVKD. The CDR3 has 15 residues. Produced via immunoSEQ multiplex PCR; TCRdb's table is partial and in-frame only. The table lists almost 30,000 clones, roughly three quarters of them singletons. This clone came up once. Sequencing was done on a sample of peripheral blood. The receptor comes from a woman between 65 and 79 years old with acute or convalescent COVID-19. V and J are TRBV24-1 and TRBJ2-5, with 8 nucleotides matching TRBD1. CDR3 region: CATSDSRTGRETQYF. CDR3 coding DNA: TGTGCCACCAGTGATTCTAGGACAGGGCGGGAGACCCAGTACTTC.